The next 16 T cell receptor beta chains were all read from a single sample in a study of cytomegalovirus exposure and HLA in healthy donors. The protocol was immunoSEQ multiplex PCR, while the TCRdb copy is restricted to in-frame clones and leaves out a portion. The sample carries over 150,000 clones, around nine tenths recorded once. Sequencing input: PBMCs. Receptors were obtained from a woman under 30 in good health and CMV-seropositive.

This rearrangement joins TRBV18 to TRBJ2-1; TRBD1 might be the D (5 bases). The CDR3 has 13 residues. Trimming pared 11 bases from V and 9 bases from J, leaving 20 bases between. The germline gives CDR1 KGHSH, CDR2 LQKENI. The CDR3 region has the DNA TGTGCCGGGGCCGACCGCGCGAGGTTTGAGCAGTTCTTC. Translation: CAGADRARFEQFF.

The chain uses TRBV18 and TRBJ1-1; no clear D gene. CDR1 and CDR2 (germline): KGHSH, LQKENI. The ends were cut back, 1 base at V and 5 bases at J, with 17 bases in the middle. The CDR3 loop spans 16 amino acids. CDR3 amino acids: CASSPLVTGAGTEAFF. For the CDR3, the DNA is TGTGCCAGCTCACCACTAGTGACGGGCGCGGGGACTGAAGCTTTCTTT.

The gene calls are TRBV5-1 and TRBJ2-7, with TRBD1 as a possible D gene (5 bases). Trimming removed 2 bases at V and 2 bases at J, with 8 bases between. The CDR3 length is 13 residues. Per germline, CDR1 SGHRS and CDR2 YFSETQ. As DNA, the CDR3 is TGCGCCAGCAGCTTAGACAGACCCTACGAGCAGTACTTC. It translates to CASSLDRPYEQYF.

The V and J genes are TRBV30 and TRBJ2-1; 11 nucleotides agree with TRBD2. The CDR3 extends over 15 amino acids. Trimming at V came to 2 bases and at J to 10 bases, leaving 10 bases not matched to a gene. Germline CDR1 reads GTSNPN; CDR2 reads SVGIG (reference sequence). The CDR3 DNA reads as TGTGCCTGGAGTATCACTAGCGGGAGAGGAGGGGAGCAGTTCTTC. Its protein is CAWSITSGRGGEQFF.

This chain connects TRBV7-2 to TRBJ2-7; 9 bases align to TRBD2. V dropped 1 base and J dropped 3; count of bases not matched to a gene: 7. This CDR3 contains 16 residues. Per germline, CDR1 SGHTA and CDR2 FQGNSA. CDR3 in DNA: TGTGCCAGCAGCTTAGGTAGTACTAGCGGGCTCTACGAGCAGTACTTC. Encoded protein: CASSLGSTSGLYEQYF.

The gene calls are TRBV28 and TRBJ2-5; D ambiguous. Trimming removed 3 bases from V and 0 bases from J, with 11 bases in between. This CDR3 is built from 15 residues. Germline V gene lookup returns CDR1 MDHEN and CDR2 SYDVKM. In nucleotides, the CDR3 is TGTGCCAGCAGTTTCGTAGCCAGAGACCAAGAGACCCAGTACTTC. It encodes CASSFVARDQETQYF. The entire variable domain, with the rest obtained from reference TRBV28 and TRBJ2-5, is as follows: DVKVTQSSRYLVKRTGEKVFLECVQDMDHENMFWYRQDPGLGLRLIYFSYDVKMKEKGDIPEGYSVSREKKERFSLILESASTNQTSMYLCASSFVARDQETQYFGPGTRLLVL.

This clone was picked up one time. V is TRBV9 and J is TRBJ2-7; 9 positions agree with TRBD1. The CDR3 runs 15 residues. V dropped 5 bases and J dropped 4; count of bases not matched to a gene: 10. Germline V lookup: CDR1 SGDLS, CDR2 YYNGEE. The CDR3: CASSARTGDLYEQYF. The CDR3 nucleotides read TGTGCCAGCAGTGCCAGGACAGGGGATCTGTACGAGCAGTACTTC. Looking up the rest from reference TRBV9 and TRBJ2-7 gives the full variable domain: DSGVTQTPKHLITATGQRVTLRCSPRSGDLSVYWYQQSLDQGLQFLIQYYNGEERAKGNILERFSAQQFPDLHSELNLSSLELGDSALYFCASSARTGDLYEQYFGPGTRLTVT.

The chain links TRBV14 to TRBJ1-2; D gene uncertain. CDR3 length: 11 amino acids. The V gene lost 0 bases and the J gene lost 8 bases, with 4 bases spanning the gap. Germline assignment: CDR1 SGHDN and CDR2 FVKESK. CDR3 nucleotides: TGTGCCAGCAGCCAAGATCGGGGCTACACCTTC. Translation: CASSQDRGYTF.

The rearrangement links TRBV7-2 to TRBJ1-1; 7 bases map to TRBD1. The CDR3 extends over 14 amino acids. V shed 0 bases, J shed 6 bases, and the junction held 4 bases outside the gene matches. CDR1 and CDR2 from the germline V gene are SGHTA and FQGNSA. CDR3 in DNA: TGTGCCAGCAGCTTAGCGGGGCAGGGGGCTGAAGCTTTCTTT. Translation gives CASSLAGQGAEAFF.

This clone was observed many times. This CDR3 is CASSAFSGANVLTF. The CDR3 DNA sequence: TGTGCCAGCAGTGCCTTCTCTGGGGCCAACGTCCTGACTTTC. The chain combines TRBV6-4 with TRBJ2-6; no clear D gene. The CDR3 contains 14 residues. The V and J ends lost 4 bases and 0 bases respectively, with 4 bases between them. Per the germline V gene, CDR1 is MRHNA and CDR2 is SNTAGT.

The CDR3 region has the DNA TGTGCCAGCATCGCTAGCGGGAGTTACGAGCAGTACTTC. Its protein is CASIASGSYEQYF. The chain uses TRBV6-1 and TRBJ2-7, with 10 positions matching TRBD2. The CDR3 sequence is 13 residues long. Germline loops: CDR1 MNHNS, CDR2 SASEGT. V shed 7 bases, J shed 4 bases, and the junction held 4 bases outside the gene matches.

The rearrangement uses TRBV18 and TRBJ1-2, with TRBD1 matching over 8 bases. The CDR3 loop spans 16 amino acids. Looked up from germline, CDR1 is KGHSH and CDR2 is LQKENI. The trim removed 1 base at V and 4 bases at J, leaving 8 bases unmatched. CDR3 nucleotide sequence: TGTGCCAGCTCACCACTCCGGGACAGGACACCCTATGGCTACACCTTC. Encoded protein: CASSPLRDRTPYGYTF.

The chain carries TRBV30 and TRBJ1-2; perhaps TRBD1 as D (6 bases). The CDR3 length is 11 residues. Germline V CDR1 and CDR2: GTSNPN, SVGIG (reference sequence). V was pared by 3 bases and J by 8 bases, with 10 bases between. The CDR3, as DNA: TGTGCCTGGAGCGCAGGGGTCGGCTACACCTTC. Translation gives CAWSAGVGYTF.

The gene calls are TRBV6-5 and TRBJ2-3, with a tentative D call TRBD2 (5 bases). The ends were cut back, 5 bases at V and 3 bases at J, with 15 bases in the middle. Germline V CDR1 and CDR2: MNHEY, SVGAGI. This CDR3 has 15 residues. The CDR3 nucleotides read TGTGCCAGCAGTCCAAGCGGACCGCTAACAGATACGCAGTATTTT. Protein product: CASSPSGPLTDTQYF.

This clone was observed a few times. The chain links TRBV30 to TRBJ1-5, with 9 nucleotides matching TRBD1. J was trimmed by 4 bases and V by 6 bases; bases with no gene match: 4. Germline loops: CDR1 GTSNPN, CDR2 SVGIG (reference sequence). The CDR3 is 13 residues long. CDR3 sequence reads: CACQGQGNQPQHF. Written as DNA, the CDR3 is TGTGCCTGTCAAGGACAGGGGAATCAGCCCCAGCATTTT.

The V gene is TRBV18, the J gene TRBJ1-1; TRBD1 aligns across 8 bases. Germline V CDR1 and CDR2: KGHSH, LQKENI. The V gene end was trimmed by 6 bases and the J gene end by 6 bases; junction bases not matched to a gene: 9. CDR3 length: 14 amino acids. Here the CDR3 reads CASSPDRANPEAFF. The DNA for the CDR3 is TGTGCCAGCTCCCCGGACAGGGCAAATCCTGAAGCTTTCTTT.